Presented here are 30 T cell receptor beta chains from one specimen sequenced in a study of chemoradiotherapy in HPV16-positive cancers. Repertoires were generated with immunoSEQ multiplex PCR, while TCRdb's copy carries only in-frame clones and drops some. This sample carries approximately 6,600 clones, 85% to 90% of them seen once, and the ten largest clones take 9%. This specimen consisted of tumor tissue, obtained from a patient who underwent chemoradiotherapy. Receptor source: a human donor with HPV-associated anogenital cancer.

This chain uses TRBV7-9 with TRBJ1-1; possible D gene TRBD1, 6 bases. Germline CDR1 is SEHNR and CDR2 is FQNEAQ (reference sequence). V was clipped by 4 bases and J by 4 bases, with 16 bases between them. The CDR3 extends over 15 amino acids. The CDR3 sequence: CASSSLGGRSTEAFF. In nucleotides, the CDR3 is TGTGCCAGCAGCTCCCTCGGGGGGCGCAGCACTGAAGCTTTCTTT.

The chain uses TRBV28 and TRBJ2-6; no clear D. Trimming left V 3 bases short and J 0 bases short, with 6 bases between. The CDR3 has 15 amino acids. Germline V gives CDR1 MDHEN, CDR2 SYDVKM. The CDR3 loop is CASSLRSSGANVLTF. In DNA form, the CDR3 reads TGTGCCAGCAGTTTGCGGAGCTCTGGGGCCAACGTCCTGACTTTC.

The genes are TRBV30 and TRBJ1-3; D gene uncertain. Germline CDR1 reads GTSNPN; CDR2 reads SVGIG (reference sequence). The germline V and J ends were trimmed by 1 base and 4 bases, with 5 bases remaining between them. The CDR3 spans 12 residues. As DNA, the CDR3 is TGTGCCTGGAGTGCCGGGGGAAACACCATATATTTT. Protein sequence: CAWSAGGNTIYF.

V usage is TRBV19 and J usage is TRBJ2-4, with 7 positions matching TRBD1. V shed 4 bases, J shed 0 bases, and the junction held 12 bases outside the gene matches. The germline V gene has CDR1 LNHDA and CDR2 SQIVND (reference sequence). The CDR3 length is 18 residues. The chain's CDR3 is CASSNRGVGLLAKNIQYF. CDR3 bases: TGTGCCAGTAGTAACAGGGGAGTTGGCCTTTTAGCCAAAAACATTCAGTACTTC.

The V call is TRBV5-1, the J call TRBJ2-3; TRBD2 aligns across 13 bases. Germline V gene sequence: CDR1 SGHRS, CDR2 YFSETQ. This CDR3 spans 20 amino acids. With V trimmed by 5 bases and J by 2 bases, 17 bases remained unmatched. The CDR3 region is CASSRSGFRGLAGNTDTQYF. In DNA form, the CDR3 reads TGCGCCAGCAGTCGATCAGGGTTCAGGGGACTAGCGGGGAACACAGATACGCAGTATTTT.

The genes are TRBV6-4 and TRBJ2-2, with 11 bases that match TRBD2. There are 14 residues in the CDR3. Germline V CDR1 and CDR2: MRHNA, SNTAGT. V shed 6 bases and J 5 bases; nucleotides not matched to a gene: 2. The DNA of the CDR3 is TGTGCCAGCAGACTAGCGGGAGATACCGGGGAGCTGTTTTTT. Translated, it gives CASRLAGDTGELFF.

The V gene is TRBV7-8, the J gene TRBJ2-1, with D possibly TRBD1 on 6 matching bases. The CDR3 runs 13 residues. Germline V gives CDR1 SGHVS, CDR2 FQNEAQ. V shed 5 bases and J shed 5 bases, with 10 bases lying between them. The DNA for the CDR3 is TGTGCCAGCAGCCCTAGGACAGACAATGAGCAGTTCTTC. This encodes CASSPRTDNEQFF.

The rearrangement joins TRBV5-1 to TRBJ1-1, with 7 positions matching TRBD1. The CDR3 is 15 amino acids. The junction had 6 bases not matched to a gene; V was cut back by 3 bases and J by 1 base. From germline, CDR1 is SGHRS and CDR2 YFSETQ. The CDR3 DNA reads as TGCGCCAGCAGCTCTAGGACAGGCGGGAACACTGAAGCTTTCTTT. Encoded protein: CASSSRTGGNTEAFF.

The gene calls are TRBV2 and TRBJ1-5, with D maybe TRBD1 (5 bases). The V end was cut by 0 bases, the J end by 4 bases, with 7 bases between. Germline V lookup: CDR1 SNHLY, CDR2 FYNNEI. The CDR3 is 14 amino acids. The chain's CDR3 is CASSEAGRNQPQHF. CDR3 in DNA: TGTGCCAGCAGTGAAGCGGGACGGAATCAGCCCCAGCATTTT. Full variable domain (remainder filled in from reference TRBV2 and TRBJ1-5): EPEVTQTPSHQVTQMGQEVILRCVPISNHLYFYWYRQILGQKVEFLVSFYNNEISEKSEIFDDQFSVERPDGSNFTLKIRSTKLEDSAMYFCASSEAGRNQPQHFGDGTRLSIL.

V gene TRBV5-4 combines with J gene TRBJ1-1; D unresolved. The CDR3 spans 15 residues. Trimming stripped 3 bases from V and 1 base from J, with 13 bases between. The germline CDR1 and CDR2 sequences are SGHNT and YYREEE (reference sequence). CDR3 sequence reads: CASSSDETANTEAFF. The CDR3 region has the DNA TGTGCCAGCAGCTCTGACGAGACGGCGAACACTGAAGCTTTCTTT.

The chain recombines TRBV9 with TRBJ1-3, with TRBD1 as a possible D gene (5 bases). Trimming pared 0 bases from V and 3 bases from J, leaving 10 bases between. There are 15 residues in the CDR3. The germline V gene encodes CDR1 SGDLS and CDR2 YYNGEE. CDR3 sequence reads: CASSVGGTRGNTIYF. The DNA for the CDR3 is TGTGCCAGCAGCGTAGGGGGCACTCGTGGAAACACCATATATTTT.

The V and J genes are TRBV5-1 and TRBJ2-4; 7 bases are shared with TRBD1. This CDR3 is built from 14 residues. With 3 bases clipped from V and 3 bases from J, the junction kept 3 bases outside the gene matches. Germline V gene sequence: CDR1 SGHRS, CDR2 YFSETQ. The CDR3 sequence is CASSSGGVKNIQYF. The CDR3 coding sequence is TGCGCCAGCAGCTCAGGGGGAGTCAAAAACATTCAGTACTTC. The full variable domain, with the rest looked up from reference TRBV5-1 and TRBJ2-4, is KAGVTQTPRYLIKTRGQQVTLSCSPISGHRSVSWYQQTPGQGLQFLFEYFSETQRNKGNFPGRFSGRQFSNSRSEMNVSTLELGDSALYLCASSSGGVKNIQYFGAGTRLSVL.

The rearrangement uses TRBV6-1 and TRBJ1-2; D is unclear. V lost 3 bases and J lost 5, with 7 bases in between. This CDR3 comprises 12 residues. Germline loops: CDR1 MNHNS, CDR2 SASEGT. The CDR3 DNA follows: TGTGCCAGCAGTGAGTTAGGGTATGGCTACACCTTC. Its translation: CASSELGYGYTF.

The CDR3 sequence is CASTTRTSGQETQYF. Here the CDR3 DNA reads TGTGCCAGCACCACTCGGACTAGCGGCCAAGAGACCCAGTACTTC. The chain carries TRBV11-3 and TRBJ2-5; 10 positions match TRBD2. The V gene end was trimmed by 7 bases and the J gene end by 1 base; junction bases not matched to a gene: 6. The V gene's germline CDR1 is SGHNT and CDR2 YENEEA. The CDR3 is made up of 15 amino acids.

This rearrangement joins TRBV6-1 to TRBJ2-7; D is possibly TRBD1 or TRBD2 (6 bases each). The CDR3 has 15 amino acids. The V end lost 2 bases, the J end lost 5 bases, and 16 bases lay between the germline ends. Germline V gene sequence: CDR1 MNHNS, CDR2 SASEGT. The CDR3 spells CASSESPTGADEQYF. CDR3 nucleotides: TGTGCCAGCAGTGAAAGTCCAACGGGGGCGGACGAGCAGTACTTC.

The gene calls are TRBV6-4 and TRBJ1-2, with no clear D. V shed 3 bases and J shed 8 bases, with 13 bases lying between them. CDR3 length equals 13 residues. In germline, CDR1 is MRHNA, CDR2 SNTAGT. Here the CDR3 reads CASSERDDGGYTF. CDR3 nucleotides: TGTGCCAGCAGTGAAAGGGATGATGGAGGCTACACCTTC.

This clone was recorded a few times. The genes are TRBV7-9 and TRBJ2-5, with 16 positions matching TRBD2. CDR1 and CDR2 (germline): SEHNR, FQNEAQ (reference sequence). V was clipped by 5 bases and J by 5 bases; unmatched bases: 11. This CDR3 comprises 18 residues. CDR3: CASSAGTSGRAAFETQYF. For the CDR3, the DNA is TGTGCCAGCAGCGCGGGGACTAGCGGGAGGGCCGCCTTTGAGACCCAGTACTTC.

This clone has more than one count but fewer than ten. The genes are TRBV27 and TRBJ2-7; perhaps TRBD2 as D (6 bases). Germline V gene data show CDR1 as MNHEY and CDR2 as SMNVEV (reference sequence). The germline V and J ends were trimmed by 7 bases and 0 bases, with 13 bases remaining between them. The CDR3 has 14 residues. The CDR3 loop is CASISGGNSYEQYF. The CDR3 coding sequence is TGTGCCAGCATTTCTGGGGGGAACTCCTACGAGCAGTACTTC.

The gene calls are TRBV5-1 and TRBJ2-7; 9 positions match TRBD2. The CDR3 contains 15 residues. The germline CDR1 and CDR2 sequences are SGHRS and YFSETQ. Trimming took 7 bases from V and 3 from J; bases not matched to a gene: 11. CDR3 nucleotide sequence: TGCGCCAGCGTCAGCGGGAGGCGTGGGGACTACGAGCAGTACTTC. Translating gives CASVSGRRGDYEQYF.

V gene TRBV29-1 combines with J gene TRBJ2-2; D is possibly TRBD1 or TRBD2 (5 bases each). Trimming took off 4 bases at V and 7 bases at J, with 10 bases between the two ends. This CDR3 region has 12 residues. The V gene's germline CDR1 is SQVTM and CDR2 ANQGSEA. In nucleotides, the CDR3 is TGCAGCGTTGTTGGGGGTGACGGGGAGCTGTTTTTT. It codes for CSVVGGDGELFF.

This chain connects TRBV5-4 to TRBJ2-5, with unresolved D. Germline CDR1 is SGHNT and CDR2 is YYREEE (reference sequence). The V gene lost 0 bases and the J gene lost 1 base, with 7 bases spanning the gap. This CDR3 contains 14 residues. In DNA form, the CDR3 reads TGTGCCAGCAGCTTGGCCGGATTCCAAGAGACCCAGTACTTC. Protein product: CASSLAGFQETQYF.

V usage is TRBV5-1 and J usage is TRBJ2-3; D might be TRBD2 (6 bases). This CDR3 contains 13 residues. V was cut by 1 base and J by 5 bases, with 8 bases left in between. CDR1 and CDR2 (germline): SGHRS, YFSETQ. CDR3 sequence (DNA): TGCGCCAGCAGCTTGATCGGGGGAGATACGCAGTATTTT. Its protein product is CASSLIGGDTQYF. Supplemented by reference TRBV5-1 and TRBJ2-3, the full variable domain reads KAGVTQTPRYLIKTRGQQVTLSCSPISGHRSVSWYQQTPGQGLQFLFEYFSETQRNKGNFPGRFSGRQFSNSRSEMNVSTLELGDSALYLCASSLIGGDTQYFGPGTRLTVL.

The CDR3 loop reads CASSLRGSSYNEQFF. DNA of the CDR3: TGTGCCAGCAGCCTCAGGGGGAGCTCCTACAATGAGCAGTTCTTC. The rearrangement uses TRBV7-8 and TRBJ2-1, with 7 bases fitting TRBD1. The V gene's germline CDR1 is SGHVS and CDR2 FQNEAQ. This CDR3 is built from 15 residues. The V and J ends lost 5 bases and 0 bases, in that order; junction bases with no gene match: 4.

This clone rates as hyperexpanded. The genes are TRBV27 and TRBJ2-1; 10 bases map to TRBD2. The trim removed 7 bases at V and 8 bases at J, leaving 5 bases unmatched. The germline V gene has CDR1 MNHEY and CDR2 SMNVEV (reference sequence). The CDR3 runs 13 residues. The CDR3 sequence: CASTPSGSDEQFF. CDR3 bases: TGTGCCAGCACCCCTAGCGGGAGCGATGAGCAGTTCTTC.

V usage is TRBV6-1 and J usage is TRBJ1-2, with a tentative D call TRBD1 (5 bases). CDR3 length: 14 amino acids. Germline CDR1 and CDR2: MNHNS and SASEGT. V was shortened by 0 bases and J by 4 bases, with 9 bases between the two germline ends. The CDR3 loop reads CASSEAIQGYGYTF. For the CDR3, the DNA is TGTGCCAGCAGTGAAGCGATTCAGGGCTATGGCTACACCTTC.

The chain joins TRBV19 to TRBJ1-5; D remains unclear. The CDR3 contains 13 residues. Germline CDR1 LNHDA, CDR2 SQIVND (reference sequence). Trimming removed 2 bases from V and 8 bases from J, with 10 bases in between. The CDR3 DNA sequence: TGTGCCAGTAGTATATACGAATTCGAGCCCCAGCATTTT. It codes for CASSIYEFEPQHF.

This chain uses TRBV6-5 with TRBJ1-1, with 8 bases matching TRBD1. Germline V gene sequence: CDR1 MNHEY, CDR2 SVGAGI. V gave up 3 bases and J gave up 10 bases; unmatched junction bases: 4. CDR3 length equals 12 residues. CDR3: CASSYSTGAAFF. The CDR3 DNA is TGTGCCAGCAGTTATTCGACAGGGGCAGCTTTCTTT.

This chain connects TRBV27 to TRBJ2-1, with 9 bases fitting TRBD2. V shed 5 bases and J 4 bases; nucleotides not matched to a gene: 9. The CDR3 spans 16 residues. Germline V CDR1 and CDR2: MNHEY, SMNVEV (reference sequence). As DNA, the CDR3 is TGTGCCAGCAGTCCTTTTAGCGGGAGTAGATACAATGAGCAGTTCTTC. Translating it yields CASSPFSGSRYNEQFF.

This clone was picked up a small number of times. The chain uses TRBV6-1 and TRBJ1-2; D remains unclear. This CDR3 region has 12 residues. V lost 4 bases and J lost 6, with 9 bases in between. In germline, CDR1 is MNHNS, CDR2 SASEGT. CDR3 amino acids: CASSASGDGYTF. The CDR3 DNA sequence: TGTGCCAGCAGTGCCTCTGGAGATGGCTACACCTTC.

The J gene is TRBJ2-1, the V gene TRBV6-5; 7 bases agree with TRBD2. J gave up 7 bases and V 2 bases, and 5 bases lay outside the gene matches. The CDR3 is made up of 14 amino acids. CDR1 and CDR2 (germline): MNHEY, SVGAGI. The CDR3 region has the DNA TGTGCCAGCAGTTACCGGACTAGTCGGAATGAGCAGTTCTTC. This gives the protein CASSYRTSRNEQFF.